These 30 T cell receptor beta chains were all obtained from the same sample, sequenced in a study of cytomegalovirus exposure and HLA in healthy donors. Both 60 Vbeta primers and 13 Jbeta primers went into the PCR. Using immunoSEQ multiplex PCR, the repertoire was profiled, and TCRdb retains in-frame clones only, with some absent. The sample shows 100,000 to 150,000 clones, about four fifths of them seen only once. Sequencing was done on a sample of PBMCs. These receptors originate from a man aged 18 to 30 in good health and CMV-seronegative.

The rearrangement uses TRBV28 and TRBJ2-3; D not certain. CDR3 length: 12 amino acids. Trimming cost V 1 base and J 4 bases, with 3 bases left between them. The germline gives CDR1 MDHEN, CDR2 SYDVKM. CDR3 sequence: CASSLYSDTQYF. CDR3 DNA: TGTGCCAGCAGTTTATACTCAGATACGCAGTATTTT.

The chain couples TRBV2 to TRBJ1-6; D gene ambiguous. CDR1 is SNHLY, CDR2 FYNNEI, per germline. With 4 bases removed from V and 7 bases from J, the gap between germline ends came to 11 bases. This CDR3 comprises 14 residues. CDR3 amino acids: CASSGRVGNSPLHF. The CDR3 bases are TGTGCCAGCAGTGGGAGAGTCGGGAATTCACCCCTCCACTTT.

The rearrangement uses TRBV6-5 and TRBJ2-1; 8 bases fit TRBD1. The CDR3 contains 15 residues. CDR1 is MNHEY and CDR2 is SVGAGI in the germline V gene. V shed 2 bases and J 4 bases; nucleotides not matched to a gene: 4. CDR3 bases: TGTGCCAGCAGTTACCGGGACAGGCGGTACAATGAGCAGTTCTTC. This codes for CASSYRDRRYNEQFF.

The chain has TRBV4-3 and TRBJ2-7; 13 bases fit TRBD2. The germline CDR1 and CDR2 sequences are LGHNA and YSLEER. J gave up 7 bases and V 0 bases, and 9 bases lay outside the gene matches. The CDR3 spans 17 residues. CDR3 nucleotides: TGCGCCAGCAGCCAAGATAGGGGAACGACTAGCGGGAGGGAGCAGTACTTC. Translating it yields CASSQDRGTTSGREQYF.

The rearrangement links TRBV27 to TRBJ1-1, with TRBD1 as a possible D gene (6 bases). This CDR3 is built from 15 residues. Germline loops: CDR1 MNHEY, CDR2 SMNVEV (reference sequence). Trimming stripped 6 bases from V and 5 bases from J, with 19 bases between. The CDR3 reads CASSPSQGRYTEAFF. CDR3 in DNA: TGTGCCAGCAGCCCCTCGCAGGGGCGGTATACTGAAGCTTTCTTT.

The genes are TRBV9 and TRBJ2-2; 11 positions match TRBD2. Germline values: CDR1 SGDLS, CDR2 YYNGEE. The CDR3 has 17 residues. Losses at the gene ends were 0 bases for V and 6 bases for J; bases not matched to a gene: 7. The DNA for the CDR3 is TGTGCCAGCAGCGTAGCTATGCTAGCGGGAGGCCCCGGGGAGCTGTTTTTT. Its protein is CASSVAMLAGGPGELFF.

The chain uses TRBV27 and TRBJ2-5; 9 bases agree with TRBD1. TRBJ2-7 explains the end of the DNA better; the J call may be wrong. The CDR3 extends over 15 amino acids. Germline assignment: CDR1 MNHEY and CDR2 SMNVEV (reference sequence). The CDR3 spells CASSRTGGSIYEQYF. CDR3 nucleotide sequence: TGTGCCAGCAGTCGAACAGGGGGCAGTATATACGAGCAGTACTTC.

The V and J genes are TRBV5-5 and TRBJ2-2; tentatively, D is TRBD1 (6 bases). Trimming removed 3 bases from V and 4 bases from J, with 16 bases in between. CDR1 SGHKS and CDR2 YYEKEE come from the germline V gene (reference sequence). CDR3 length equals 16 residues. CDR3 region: CASSSYRDISTGELFF. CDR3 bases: TGTGCCAGCAGCTCCTACAGGGATATTAGCACCGGGGAGCTGTTTTTT.

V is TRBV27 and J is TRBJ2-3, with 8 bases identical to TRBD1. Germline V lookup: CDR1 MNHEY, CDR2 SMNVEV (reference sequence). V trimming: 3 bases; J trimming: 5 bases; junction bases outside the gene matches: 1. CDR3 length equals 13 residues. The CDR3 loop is CASSFDRGDTQYF. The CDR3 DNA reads TGTGCCAGCAGTTTCGACAGGGGAGATACGCAGTATTTT.

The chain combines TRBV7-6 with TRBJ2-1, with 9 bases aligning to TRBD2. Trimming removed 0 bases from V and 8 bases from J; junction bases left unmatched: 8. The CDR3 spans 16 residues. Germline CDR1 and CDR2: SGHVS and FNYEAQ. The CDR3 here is CASSLAEGREGYEQFF. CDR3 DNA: TGTGCCAGCAGCTTAGCAGAGGGGCGGGAGGGTTATGAGCAGTTCTTC.

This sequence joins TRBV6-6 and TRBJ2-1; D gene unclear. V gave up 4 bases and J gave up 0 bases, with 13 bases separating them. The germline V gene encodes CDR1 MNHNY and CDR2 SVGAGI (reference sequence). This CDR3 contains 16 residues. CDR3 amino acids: CASSSPESRSYNEQFF. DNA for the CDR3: TGTGCCAGCAGTTCTCCGGAGAGCCGCTCCTACAATGAGCAGTTCTTC.

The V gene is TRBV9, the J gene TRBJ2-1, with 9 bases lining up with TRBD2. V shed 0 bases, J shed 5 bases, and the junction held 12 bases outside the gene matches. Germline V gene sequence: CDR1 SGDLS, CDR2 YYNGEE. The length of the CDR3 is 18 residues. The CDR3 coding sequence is TGTGCCAGCAGCGTAGACCGCATGCCTAGCGGGGTTAACAATGAGCAGTTCTTC. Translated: CASSVDRMPSGVNNEQFF.

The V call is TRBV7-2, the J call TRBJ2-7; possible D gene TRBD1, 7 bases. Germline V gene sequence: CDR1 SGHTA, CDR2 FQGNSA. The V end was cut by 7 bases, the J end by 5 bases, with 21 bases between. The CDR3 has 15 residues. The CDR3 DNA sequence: TGTGCCAGCAAAGCCCACAGGGGAGGCGAGCACGAGCAGTACTTC. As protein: CASKAHRGGEHEQYF.

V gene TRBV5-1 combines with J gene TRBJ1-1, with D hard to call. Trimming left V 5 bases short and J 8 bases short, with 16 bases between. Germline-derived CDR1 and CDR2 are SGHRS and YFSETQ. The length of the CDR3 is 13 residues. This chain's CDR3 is CASSSAPGGEAFF. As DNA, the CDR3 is TGCGCCAGCAGTTCGGCTCCCGGCGGGGAAGCTTTCTTT.

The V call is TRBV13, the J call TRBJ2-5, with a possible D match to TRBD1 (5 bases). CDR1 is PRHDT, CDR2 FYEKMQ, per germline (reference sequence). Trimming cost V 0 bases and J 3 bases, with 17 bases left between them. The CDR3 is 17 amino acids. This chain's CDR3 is CASSLGNRVGAKETQYF. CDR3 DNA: TGTGCCAGCAGCTTAGGTAATAGGGTTGGGGCTAAAGAGACCCAGTACTTC.

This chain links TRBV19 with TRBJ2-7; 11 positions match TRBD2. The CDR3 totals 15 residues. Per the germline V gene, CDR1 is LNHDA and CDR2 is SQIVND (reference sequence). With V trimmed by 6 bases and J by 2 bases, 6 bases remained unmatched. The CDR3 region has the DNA TGTGCCAGTAGCGTCCTAGCGGGAGGAGCCTACGAGCAGTACTTC. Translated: CASSVLAGGAYEQYF.

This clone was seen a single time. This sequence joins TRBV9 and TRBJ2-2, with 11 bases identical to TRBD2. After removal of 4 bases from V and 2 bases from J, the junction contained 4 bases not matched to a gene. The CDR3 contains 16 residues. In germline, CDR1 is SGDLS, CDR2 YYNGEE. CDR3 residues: CASSSTSGDNTGELFF. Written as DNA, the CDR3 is TGTGCCAGCAGCTCGACTAGCGGGGATAACACCGGGGAGCTGTTTTTT.

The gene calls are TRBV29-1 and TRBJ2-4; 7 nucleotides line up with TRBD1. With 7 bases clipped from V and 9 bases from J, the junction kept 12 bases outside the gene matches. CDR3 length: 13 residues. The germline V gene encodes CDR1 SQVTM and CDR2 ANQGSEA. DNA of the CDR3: TGCAGCGCGCTCCCTACAGGGGTCGGCATTCAGTACTTC. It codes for CSALPTGVGIQYF.

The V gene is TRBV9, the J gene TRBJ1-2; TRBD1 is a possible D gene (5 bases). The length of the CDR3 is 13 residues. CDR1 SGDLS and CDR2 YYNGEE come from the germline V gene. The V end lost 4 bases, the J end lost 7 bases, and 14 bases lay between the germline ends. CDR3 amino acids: CASSPQEGSGYTF. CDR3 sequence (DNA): TGTGCCAGCAGCCCCCAGGAGGGGTCTGGCTACACCTTC.

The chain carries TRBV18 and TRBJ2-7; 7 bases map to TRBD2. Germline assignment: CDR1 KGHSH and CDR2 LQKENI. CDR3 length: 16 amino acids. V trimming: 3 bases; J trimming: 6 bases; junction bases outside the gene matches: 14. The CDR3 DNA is TGTGCCAGCTCACCGGGGACTAACGGAGCGATTTCCGAGCAGTACTTC. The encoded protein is CASSPGTNGAISEQYF. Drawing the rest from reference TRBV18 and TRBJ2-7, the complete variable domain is NAGVMQNPRHLVRRRGQEARLRCSPMKGHSHVYWYRQLPEEGLKFMVYLQKENIIDESGMPKERFSAEFPKEGPSILRIQQVVRGDSAAYFCASSPGTNGAISEQYFGPGTRLTVT.

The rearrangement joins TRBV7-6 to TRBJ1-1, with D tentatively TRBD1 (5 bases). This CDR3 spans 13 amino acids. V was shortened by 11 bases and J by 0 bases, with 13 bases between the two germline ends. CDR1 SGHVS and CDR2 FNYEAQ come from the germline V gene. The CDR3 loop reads CAVRRGMNTEAFF. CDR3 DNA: TGTGCCGTCCGACGGGGGATGAACACTGAAGCTTTCTTT.

CDR3 coding DNA: TGTGCCAGCTCACCAGGGGTAGCGGGAGCTCAAGAGACCCAGTACTTC. Its protein product is CASSPGVAGAQETQYF. The rearrangement links TRBV18 to TRBJ2-5; 9 bases fit TRBD2. The CDR3 has 16 residues. Trimming removed 2 bases from V and 2 bases from J; junction bases left unmatched: 6. CDR1 is KGHSH, CDR2 LQKENI, per germline.

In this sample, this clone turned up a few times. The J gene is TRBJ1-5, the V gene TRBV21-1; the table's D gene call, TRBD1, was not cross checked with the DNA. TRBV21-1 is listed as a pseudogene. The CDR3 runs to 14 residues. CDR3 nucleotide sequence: TGTGCCAGCATCCGAAGGGGGCGTCATCAGCCCCAGCATTTT. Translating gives CASIRRGRHQPQHF.

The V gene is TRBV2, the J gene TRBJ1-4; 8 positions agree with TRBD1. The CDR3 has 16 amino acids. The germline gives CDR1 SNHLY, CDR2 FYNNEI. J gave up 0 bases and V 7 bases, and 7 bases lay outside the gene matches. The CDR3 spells CASTFQGQATNEKLFF. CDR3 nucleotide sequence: TGTGCCAGCACTTTTCAGGGACAGGCAACTAATGAAAAACTGTTTTTT.

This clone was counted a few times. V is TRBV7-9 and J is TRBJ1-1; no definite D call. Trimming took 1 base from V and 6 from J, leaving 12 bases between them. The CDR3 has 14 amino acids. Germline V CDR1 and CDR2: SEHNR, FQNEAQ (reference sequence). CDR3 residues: CASSLGGEVSEAFF. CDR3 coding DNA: TGTGCCAGCAGCTTAGGAGGAGAGGTCTCTGAAGCTTTCTTT. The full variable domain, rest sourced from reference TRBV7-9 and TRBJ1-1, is DTGVSQNPRHKITKRGQNVTFRCDPISEHNRLYWYRQTLGQGPEFLTYFQNEAQLEKSRLLSDRFSAERPKGSFSTLEIQRTEQGDSAMYLCASSLGGEVSEAFFGQGTRLTVV.

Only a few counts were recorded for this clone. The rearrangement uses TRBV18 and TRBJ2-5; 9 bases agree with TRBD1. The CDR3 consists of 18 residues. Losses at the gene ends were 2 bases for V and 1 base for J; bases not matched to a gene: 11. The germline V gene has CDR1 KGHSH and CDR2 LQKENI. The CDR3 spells CASSPTTPGQGFQETQYF. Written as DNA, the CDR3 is TGTGCCAGCTCACCAACGACTCCGGGACAGGGTTTCCAAGAGACCCAGTACTTC.

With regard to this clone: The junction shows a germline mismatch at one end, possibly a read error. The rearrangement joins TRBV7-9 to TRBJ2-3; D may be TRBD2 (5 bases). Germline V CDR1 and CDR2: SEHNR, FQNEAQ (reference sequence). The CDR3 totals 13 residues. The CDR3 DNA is TGTGCCAGCAGCTTAGAGGCCAGTCTCGGGGATCATTTT. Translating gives CASSLEASLGDHF.

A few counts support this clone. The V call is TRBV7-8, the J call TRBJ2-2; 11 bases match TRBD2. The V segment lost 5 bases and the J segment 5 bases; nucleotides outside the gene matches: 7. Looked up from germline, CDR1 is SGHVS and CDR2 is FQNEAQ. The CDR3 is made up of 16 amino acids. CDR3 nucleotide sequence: TGTGCCAGCAGCCATATACTAGCGGGAGTAACCGGGGAGCTGTTTTTT. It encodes CASSHILAGVTGELFF. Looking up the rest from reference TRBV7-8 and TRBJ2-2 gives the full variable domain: GAGVSQSPRYKVAKRGQDVALRCDPISGHVSLFWYQQALGQGPEFLTYFQNEAQLDKSGLPSDRFFAERPEGSVSTLKIQRTQQEDSAVYLCASSHILAGVTGELFFGEGSRLTVL.

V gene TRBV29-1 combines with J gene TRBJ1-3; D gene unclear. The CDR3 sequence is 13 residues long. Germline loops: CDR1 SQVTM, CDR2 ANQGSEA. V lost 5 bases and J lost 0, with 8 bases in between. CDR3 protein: CSVPTGSGNTIYF. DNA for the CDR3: TGCAGCGTTCCGACTGGCTCTGGAAACACCATATATTTT.

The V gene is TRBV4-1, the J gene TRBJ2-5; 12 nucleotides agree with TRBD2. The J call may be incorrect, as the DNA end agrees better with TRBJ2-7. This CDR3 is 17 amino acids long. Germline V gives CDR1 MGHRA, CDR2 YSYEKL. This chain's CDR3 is CASSQGFRLAGANEQYF. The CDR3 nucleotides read TGCGCCAGCAGCCAAGGGTTTCGACTAGCGGGAGCTAACGAGCAGTACTTC.